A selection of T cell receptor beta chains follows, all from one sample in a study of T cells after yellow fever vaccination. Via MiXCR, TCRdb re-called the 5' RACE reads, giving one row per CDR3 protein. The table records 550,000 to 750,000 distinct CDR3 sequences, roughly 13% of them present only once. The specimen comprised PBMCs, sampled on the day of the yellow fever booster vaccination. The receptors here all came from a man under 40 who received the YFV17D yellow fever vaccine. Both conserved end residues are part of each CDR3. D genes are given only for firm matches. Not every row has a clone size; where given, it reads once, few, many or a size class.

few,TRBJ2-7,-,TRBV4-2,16,TGTGCCAGCAGCCAAGCGGGGGCGGACAGCTCCTACGAGCAGTACTTC,CASSQAGADSSYEQYF
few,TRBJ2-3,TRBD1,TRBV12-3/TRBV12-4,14,TGTGCCAGCGCCCGGGACAGATACTCGGATACGCAGTATTTT,CASARDRYSDTQYF
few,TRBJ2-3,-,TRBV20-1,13,TGCAGTGCTAGTAGGAAAGTCACAGATACGCAGTATTTT,CSASRKVTDTQYF
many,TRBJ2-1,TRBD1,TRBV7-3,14,TGTGCCAGCAGTCCCGGGACAGGGGGCTATGAGCAGTTCTTC,CASSPGTGGYEQFF
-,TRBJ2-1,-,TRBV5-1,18,TGCGCCAGCAGCTACTCCACTAAGACTGTAAACCCCTACAATGAGCAGTTCTTC,CASSYSTKTVNPYNEQFF
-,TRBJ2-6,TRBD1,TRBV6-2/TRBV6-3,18,TGTGCCAGCAGTTCCCGGGACAGGGGAGACTCTGGGGCCAACGTCCTGACTTTC,CASSSRDRGDSGANVLTF
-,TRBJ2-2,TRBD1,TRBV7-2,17,TGTGCCAGCAGCTTAGCTGGGACAGGGACTGACACCGGGGAGCTGTTTTTT,CASSLAGTGTDTGELFF
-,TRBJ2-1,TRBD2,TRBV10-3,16,TGTGCCATCAGTGAACCGGGCGGGAGTTCCTACAATGAGCAGTTCTTC,CAISEPGGSSYNEQFF
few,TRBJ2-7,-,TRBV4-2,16,TGTGCCAGCAGCCAGCCAGCGGTGGGAGACCCCTACGAGCAGTACTTC,CASSQPAVGDPYEQYF
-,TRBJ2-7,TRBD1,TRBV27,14,TGTGCCAGCAGTTTACCGGACAGGGCCTACGAGCAGTACTTC,CASSLPDRAYEQYF
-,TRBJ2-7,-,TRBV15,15,TGTGCCACCAGCAGGTGGTCTAGCGCAGCCTACGAGCAGTACTTC,CATSRWSSAAYEQYF
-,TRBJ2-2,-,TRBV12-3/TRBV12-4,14,TGTGCCAGCAGTTTTGGCGGAGGGGCCGGGGAGCTGTTTTTT,CASSFGGGAGELFF
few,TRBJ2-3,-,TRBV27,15,TGTGCCAGCAGTTTAGAAGGCAGGGGGGTAAATACGCAGTATTTT,CASSLEGRGVNTQYF
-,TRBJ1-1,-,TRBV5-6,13,TGTGCCAGCAGCTTATCAGGGACGGATGAAGCTTTCTTT,CASSLSGTDEAFF
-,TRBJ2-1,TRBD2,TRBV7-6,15,TGTGCCAGCAGCAGATTAGCGGGACCTCACAATGAGCAGTTCTTC,CASSRLAGPHNEQFF
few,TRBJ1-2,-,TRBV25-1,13,TGTGCCAGCAGAAAGACACCCAGCTATGGCTACACCTTC,CASRKTPSYGYTF